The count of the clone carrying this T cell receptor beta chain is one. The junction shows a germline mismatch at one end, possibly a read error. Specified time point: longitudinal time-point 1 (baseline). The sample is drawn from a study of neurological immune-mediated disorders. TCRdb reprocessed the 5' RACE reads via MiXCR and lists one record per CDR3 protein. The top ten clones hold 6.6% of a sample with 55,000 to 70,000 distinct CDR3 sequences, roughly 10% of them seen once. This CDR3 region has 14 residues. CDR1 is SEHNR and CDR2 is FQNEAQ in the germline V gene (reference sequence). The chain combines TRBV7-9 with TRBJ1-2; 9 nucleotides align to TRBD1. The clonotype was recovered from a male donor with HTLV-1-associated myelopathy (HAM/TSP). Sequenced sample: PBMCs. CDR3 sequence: CVSSPQGAGYSYTF. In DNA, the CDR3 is TGTGTCAGCAGCCCACAGGGGGCCGGCTATAGCTACACCTTC.